The 22 T cell receptor beta chains reported below all come from one sample, sequenced in a study of blood T cell repertoires in COVID-19. Profiling relied on immunoSEQ multiplex PCR, and the TCRdb table lists in-frame clones only, not all of them. Found here are over 150,000 clones, under 95% of them singletons; the top ten hold approximately 5%. Specimen: peripheral blood. All receptors derive from a man aged 18 to 29 with COVID-19, enrolled during active disease.

This sequence joins TRBV7-2 and TRBJ2-7, with 11 bases that match TRBD2. Trimming removed 0 bases from V and 12 bases from J; junction bases left unmatched: 4. The germline V gene encodes CDR1 SGHTA and CDR2 FQGNSA. CDR3 size: 13 residues. CDR3 sequence: CASSLAGLAGAYF. The DNA for the CDR3 is TGTGCCAGCAGCTTAGCAGGACTAGCGGGCGCGTACTTC. The whole variable domain, remainder taken from reference TRBV7-2 and TRBJ2-7, is GAGVSQSPSNKVTEKGKDVELRCDPISGHTALYWYRQSLGQGLEFLIYFQGNSAPDKSGLPSDRFSAERTGGSVSTLTIQRTQQEDSAVYLCASSLAGLAGAYFGPGTRLTVT.

This clone was recorded only once. This rearrangement joins TRBV28 to TRBJ1-2; 12 bases match TRBD1. The CDR3 is made up of 15 amino acids. The V and J ends lost 7 bases and 6 bases, in that order; junction bases with no gene match: 9. The V gene's germline CDR1 is MDHEN and CDR2 SYDVKM. CDR3 DNA sequence: TGTGCCAGCAACTCGGGACAGGGGGCGTCTCATGGCTACACCTTC. Protein: CASNSGQGASHGYTF.

This sequence joins TRBV19 and TRBJ1-2; tentatively, D is TRBD1 (5 bases). The germline CDR1 and CDR2 sequences are LNHDA and SQIVND (reference sequence). Trimming pared 9 bases from V and 5 bases from J, leaving 16 bases between. The CDR3 sequence is 13 residues long. CDR3 nucleotide sequence: TGTGCCAGCCAGGGAGGGCCGAGATATGGCTACACCTTC. This encodes CASQGGPRYGYTF.

The rearrangement joins TRBV9 to TRBJ2-2, with 8 bases that match TRBD2. The germline V gene has CDR1 SGDLS and CDR2 YYNGEE. CDR3 length: 15 amino acids. V dropped 4 bases and J dropped 3; count of bases not matched to a gene: 5. The CDR3 loop reads CASSTSGSYTGELFF. The CDR3, as DNA: TGTGCCAGCAGCACAAGCGGGAGTTACACCGGGGAGCTGTTTTTT.

This sequence joins TRBV6-2 or TRBV6-3 and TRBJ2-1, with 8 nucleotides matching TRBD2. V was pared by 5 bases and J by 7 bases, with 10 bases of the junction left unmatched. Germline CDR1 reads MNHEY; CDR2 reads SVGEGT. The CDR3 runs 15 residues. CDR3 in DNA: TGTGCCAGCAGTCTTTCCCCCGGGACTAGGAATGAGCAGTTCTTC. This encodes CASSLSPGTRNEQFF.

In DNA, the CDR3 is TGTGCCAGCAGCTCAAGTACTAGCGGGACGGAACACGAGCAGTACTTC. It specifies CASSSSTSGTEHEQYF. V and J are TRBV9 and TRBJ2-7; 10 nucleotides align to TRBD2. The CDR3 sequence is 16 residues long. In germline, CDR1 is SGDLS, CDR2 YYNGEE. J was trimmed by 5 bases and V by 4 bases; bases with no gene match: 12.

V gene TRBV18 combines with J gene TRBJ2-1; D is unresolved. CDR3 size: 12 residues. V dropped 8 bases and J dropped 4 bases, with 9 bases sitting between them. Germline CDR1 is KGHSH and CDR2 is LQKENI. The DNA of the CDR3 is TGTGCCAGCACAGAGATTTACAATGAGCAGTTCTTC. Translation: CASTEIYNEQFF.

The rearrangement joins TRBV19 to TRBJ1-2; TRBD1 is a possible D gene (5 bases). Germline-derived CDR1 and CDR2 are LNHDA and SQIVND (reference sequence). The V and J ends lost 0 bases and 4 bases respectively, with 12 bases between them. CDR3 size: 15 residues. The CDR3 bases are TGTGCCAGTAGTATAGATCTATTGGGACTCTATGGCTACACCTTC. Translation: CASSIDLLGLYGYTF.

V and J are TRBV5-5 and TRBJ2-7, with a weak D call TRBD1 (6 bases). This CDR3 region has 15 residues. Germline-derived CDR1 and CDR2 are SGHKS and YYEKEE (reference sequence). V was cut by 4 bases and J by 0 bases, with 14 bases left in between. The CDR3 spells CASSRDMVSSYEQYF. The CDR3 DNA sequence: TGTGCCAGCAGCAGGGACATGGTTAGCTCCTACGAGCAGTACTTC.

The V gene is TRBV7-9, the J gene TRBJ1-2, with D possibly being TRBD1 (6 bases). CDR1 and CDR2 (germline): SEHNR, FQNEAQ (reference sequence). V lost 1 base and J lost 7, with 13 bases in between. The CDR3 extends over 14 amino acids. The CDR3 sequence: CASSLGGPLGGYTF. CDR3 nucleotide sequence: TGTGCCAGCAGCTTAGGGGGGCCCCTTGGTGGCTACACCTTC.

J is TRBJ2-1 and V is TRBV27; D perhaps matches TRBD1 (6 bases). The V end lost 3 bases, the J end lost 4 bases, and 13 bases lay between the germline ends. The germline V gene has CDR1 MNHEY and CDR2 SMNVEV (reference sequence). This CDR3 is 15 amino acids long. DNA for the CDR3: TGTGCCAGCAGTTTTCAGACAGGAGCTTACAATGAGCAGTTCTTC. Its protein product is CASSFQTGAYNEQFF.

The V gene is TRBV6-2 or TRBV6-3, the J gene TRBJ2-1, with D tentatively TRBD1 (5 bases). The length of the CDR3 is 19 residues. V gave up 6 bases and J gave up 3 bases, with 27 bases separating them. CDR1 is MNHEY and CDR2 is SVGEGT in the germline V gene. The CDR3 protein is CASSYPPSLSGIGYNEQFF. The CDR3 DNA reads as TGTGCCAGCAGCTATCCCCCTTCTCTATCAGGGATAGGCTACAATGAGCAGTTCTTC.

This chain connects TRBV28 to TRBJ2-1; TRBD1 matches 7 bases. The germline gives CDR1 MDHEN, CDR2 SYDVKM. Trimming removed 1 base from V and 8 bases from J; junction bases left unmatched: 11. The CDR3 spans 16 residues. Written as DNA, the CDR3 is TGTGCCAGCAGTTTATTGGGGGCAGGGGGTTCGGATGAGCAGTTCTTC. This encodes CASSLLGAGGSDEQFF.

J is TRBJ2-1 and V is TRBV6-6, with TRBD1 as a possible D gene (5 bases). The CDR3 is made up of 14 amino acids. CDR1 is MNHNY, CDR2 SVGAGI, per germline (reference sequence). V was cut by 5 bases and J by 7 bases, with 15 bases left in between. Here the CDR3 reads CASSDLGRVNEQFF. The CDR3 DNA reads TGTGCCAGCAGTGACTTGGGCAGGGTAAATGAGCAGTTCTTC.

The gene calls are TRBV18 and TRBJ1-2; maybe TRBD1 (5 bases). Germline-derived CDR1 and CDR2 are KGHSH and LQKENI. This CDR3 has 14 amino acids. V lost 5 bases and J 8 bases, leaving 18 bases between the germline ends. CDR3 region: CASSNSRGSFGYTF. CDR3 in DNA: TGTGCCAGCTCAAACTCGCGGGGGTCGTTCGGCTACACCTTC.

In its sample, this clone was seen once. The V gene is TRBV27, the J gene TRBJ2-3; 8 positions agree with TRBD2. Trimming took 2 bases from V and 0 from J; bases not matched to a gene: 13. The CDR3 loop spans 19 amino acids. The germline V gene has CDR1 MNHEY and CDR2 SMNVEV (reference sequence). In DNA, the CDR3 is TGTGCCAGCAGTTTAACGCGTGGCGGGAGGTCCCCCAGCACAGATACGCAGTATTTT. Translation gives CASSLTRGGRSPSTDTQYF.

V usage is TRBV20-1 and J usage is TRBJ1-5; TRBD1 might be the D (6 bases). Germline loops: CDR1 DFQATT, CDR2 SNEGSKA (reference sequence). The V end was cut by 3 bases, the J end by 2 bases, with 17 bases between. CDR3 length: 16 residues. The CDR3 coding sequence is TGCAGTGCTAGTACCGGACTGGGGGCAGGCAATCAGCCCCAGCATTTT. Its protein is CSASTGLGAGNQPQHF.

This chain joins TRBV4-1 and TRBJ2-3; 7 positions agree with TRBD2. The germline V gene has CDR1 MGHRA and CDR2 YSYEKL. V was clipped by 0 bases and J by 0 bases; unmatched bases: 3. The CDR3 runs to 16 residues. CDR3 nucleotide sequence: TGCGCCAGCAGCCAAGAGTCTAGCGGCAGCACAGATACGCAGTATTTT. It specifies CASSQESSGSTDTQYF.

The chain employs TRBV19 and TRBJ1-6; the D is unclear. V was cut by 5 bases and J by 10 bases, with 15 bases left in between. Germline assignment: CDR1 LNHDA and CDR2 SQIVND (reference sequence). The length of the CDR3 is 14 residues. CDR3 DNA: TGTGCCAGTAGTCCCGGCGGGGAGCGGTCACCCCTCCACTTT. Its protein is CASSPGGERSPLHF.

The rearrangement links TRBV3-1 (or the pseudogene TRBV3-2) to TRBJ1-6; D unclear. Germline V lookup: CDR1 LGHDT, CDR2 YNNKEL (reference sequence). The V end lost 0 bases, the J end lost 10 bases, and 10 bases lay between the germline ends. The CDR3 runs to 14 residues. The CDR3 loop reads CASSQDSGKSPLHF. In DNA, the CDR3 is TGTGCCAGCAGCCAAGATTCCGGGAAATCACCCCTCCACTTT.

The rearrangement joins TRBV30 to TRBJ2-5; TRBD2 might be the D (6 bases). Germline CDR1 and CDR2: GTSNPN and SVGIG (reference sequence). This CDR3 contains 13 residues. V lost 4 bases and J 3 bases, leaving 12 bases between the germline ends. CDR3 bases: TGTGCCTGGACCAACGGGGGTGAAGAGACCCAGTACTTC. Its protein is CAWTNGGEETQYF.

The rearrangement uses TRBV7-6 and TRBJ1-5; the D gene is possibly TRBD1 (5 bases). The CDR3 contains 15 residues. Germline CDR1 SGHVS, CDR2 FNYEAQ. V was trimmed by 4 bases and J by 1 base, leaving 11 bases between them. CDR3 DNA sequence: TGTGCCAGCAGCTCCGTTCCAGGGAGCAATCAGCCCCAGCATTTT. As protein: CASSSVPGSNQPQHF.